The 2 T cell receptor beta chains in this list originate from one sample, sequenced in a study of human T cells and chemical hapten exposure. Time point in this sample: patch test 2, 6 weeks after DPC sensitization. Treatment defined: therapeutic diphenylcyclopropenone sensitization with weekly scalp DPC. TCRdb re-analysed the RACE reads in MiXCR, keeping a single row per CDR3 protein. The sample lists about 70,000 distinct CDR3 sequences; around 7.9% were seen once. Sequenced here: whole blood, sampled in connection with sensitization to the hapten diphenylcyclopropenone (DPC). The receptor set was obtained from a woman between 50 and 59 years old with alopecia areata. Some clones in this sample may be carry-over from other donors' samples.

This clonotype was seen a few times. CDR3 residues: CASRARSSYNSPLHF. The CDR3 DNA is TGTGCCAGCAGGGCCAGGAGCTCCTATAATTCACCCCTCCACTTT. The chain combines TRBV5-5 with TRBJ1-6; D gene uncertain. V shed 5 bases and J shed 0 bases, with 9 bases lying between them. The CDR3 has 15 residues. Germline assignment: CDR1 SGHKS and CDR2 YYEKEE (reference sequence).

This clonotype came up many times. The chain combines TRBV28 with TRBJ2-7; either TRBD1 or TRBD2 may supply D (5 bases each). The V gene's germline CDR1 is MDHEN and CDR2 SYDVKM. The CDR3 is 13 amino acids. V gave up 6 bases and J gave up 4 bases, with 13 bases separating them. CDR3 residues: CASSPGRRYEQYF. The CDR3 nucleotides are TGTGCCAGCAGCCCGGGACGTAGGTACGAGCAGTACTTC.